This entry concerns a single T cell receptor (beta chain). Its antigen is not known. This sample is drawn from a study of vaccination effects on CD4 cells after COVID-19. Only in-frame clones appear in the TCRdb table, and some are missing; sequencing was by immunoSEQ multiplex PCR. The table includes 30,000 to 35,000 clones, around 74% detected once. Overall study results and limits: Among infection- and vaccine-induced clones, marked clonal contraction occurred late after vaccination.

Cells that had been cultured for about 10 days were the source of isolated CD4+ T cells. By PCR, the person was confirmed to have had SARS-CoV-2 infection between March and December 2020. Each participant was given two doses of one vaccine (BNT162b2 or mRNA-1273). Sequences were derived from CD4+ T cells from PBMCs cultured without peptide, sampled after COVID-19 vaccination. The origin of this receptor is a human donor who had a prior SARS-CoV-2 infection.

Written as DNA, the CDR3 is TGTGCCTGGAGTGTTAACAGGGGGACTGAAGCTTTCTTT. Translated: CAWSVNRGTEAFF. This chain links TRBV30 with TRBJ1-1, with 8 bases that match TRBD1. Germline loops: CDR1 GTSNPN, CDR2 SVGIG (reference sequence). V lost 0 bases and J lost 5; bases outside the gene matches: 2. The CDR3 runs 13 residues. The whole variable domain, remainder taken from reference TRBV30 and TRBJ1-1, is SQTIHQWPATLVQPVGSPLSLECTVEGTSNPNLYWYRQAAGRGLQLLFYSVGIGQISSEVPQNLSASRPQDRQFILSSKKLLLSDSGFYLCAWSVNRGTEAFFGQGTRLTVV.